Sequencing of this TCR beta chain was carried out in a study of CD8 T cells in Susac syndrome. CDR1 is SGHTA, CDR2 FQGNSA, per germline. The CDR3 runs 15 residues. Losses at the gene ends were 1 base for V and 6 bases for J; bases not matched to a gene: 9. Random hexamers were used to reverse transcribe the RNA input (0.5 to 1 ug). One entry per CDR3 protein results from TCRdb running MiXCR on the immunoSEQ multiplex PCR reads. The table lists 85,000 to 120,000 distinct CDR3 sequences, approximately 95% of them singletons, with around 0.38% in the top ten. Sequenced sample: CD8+ T cells from PBMCs. This TCR derives from a human donor with Susac syndrome. J is TRBJ2-7 and V is TRBV7-2; TRBD2 matches at 7 bases. This chain's CDR3 is CASSLVAAGVREQYF. CDR3 DNA sequence: TGTGCCAGCAGCTTAGTCGCGGCGGGGGTCCGCGAGCAGTACTTC.